Following are 25 T cell receptor beta chains from one sample sequenced in a study of blood T cell repertoires in COVID-19 (dated by TCRdb to 2018 to 2021). The library came from the immunoSEQ multiplex PCR assay. TCRdb retrieved this table from immuneACCESS and kept in-frame rearrangements only. Not all clones are present; in checked studies, unresolved V genes account for under half, and no reason is known for the remainder. The sample table lists about 370,000 clones, 89% of them with a count of one. Approximately 3% of the sample comes from the top ten. Sample: peripheral blood. The receptors here all came from a woman in her 30s with COVID-19, enrolled during active disease.

CDR3 DNA: TGTGCCAGCAGCCTTATAGGGGCGGATAGCAATCAGCCCCAGCATTTT. Translating it yields CASSLIGADSNQPQHF. The genes are TRBV16 and TRBJ1-5, with a possible D match to TRBD1 (5 bases). Germline CDR1 reads KGHSY; CDR2 reads FQNENV. The CDR3 sequence is 16 residues long. V was pared by 4 bases and J by 0 bases, with 13 bases between.

This chain joins TRBV7-2 and TRBJ1-5, with 8 bases identical to TRBD1. V lost 1 base, J lost 4 bases, and 9 bases stayed unmatched. The CDR3 runs to 17 residues. Germline-derived CDR1 and CDR2 are SGHTA and FQGNSA. The chain's CDR3 is CASSLGFPGQGNQPQHF. DNA for the CDR3: TGTGCCAGCAGCTTAGGGTTTCCTGGACAGGGTAATCAGCCCCAGCATTTT. The full variable domain, its missing parts supplied by reference TRBV7-2 and TRBJ1-5, is GAGVSQSPSNKVTEKGKDVELRCDPISGHTALYWYRQSLGQGLEFLIYFQGNSAPDKSGLPSDRFSAERTGGSVSTLTIQRTQQEDSAVYLCASSLGFPGQGNQPQHFGDGTRLSIL.

The CDR3 spells CASSSGRDSYNSPLHF. For the CDR3, the DNA is TGTGCCAGCAGTTCGGGGAGGGACTCCTATAATTCACCCCTCCACTTT. The chain recombines TRBV6-5 with TRBJ1-6; D call uncertain. In germline, CDR1 is MNHEY, CDR2 SVGAGI. The V end lost 4 bases, the J end lost 0 bases, and 10 bases lay between the germline ends. The CDR3 is 16 residues long.

V is TRBV19 and J is TRBJ2-5, with a weak D call TRBD1 (7 bases). Germline CDR1 and CDR2: LNHDA and SQIVND (reference sequence). V shed 8 bases and J shed 2 bases, with 12 bases lying between them. The CDR3 has 13 residues. The CDR3 protein is CASCPGGQETQYF. CDR3 in DNA: TGTGCCAGTTGTCCAGGGGGGCAAGAGACCCAGTACTTC.

CDR3 coding DNA: TGCGCCAGCAGCTTGGAGTACAGGGAGTCTGAAGCTTTCTTT. Encoded protein: CASSLEYRESEAFF. The chain joins TRBV5-1 to TRBJ1-1, with D perhaps TRBD1 (6 bases). The CDR3 has 14 amino acids. Trimming took 0 bases from V and 6 from J, leaving 12 bases between them. CDR1 SGHRS and CDR2 YFSETQ come from the germline V gene.

The chain links TRBV7-2 to TRBJ2-7, with 12 bases lining up with TRBD2. V lost 5 bases and J lost 4; bases outside the gene matches: 12. Looked up from germline, CDR1 is SGHTA and CDR2 is FQGNSA. This CDR3 is built from 17 residues. CDR3 nucleotide sequence: TGTGCCAGCAGCCCCTGCTGTCTAGCGGGAGGGCCGTACGAGCAGTACGTC. It yields the protein CASSPCCLAGGPYEQYV.

The chain links TRBV3-1 (or the pseudogene TRBV3-2) to TRBJ1-6; tentatively, D is TRBD1 (6 bases). V lost 1 base to trimming and J lost 13 bases, with 14 bases between them. CDR1 LGHDT and CDR2 YNNKEL come from the germline V gene (reference sequence). The CDR3 covers 14 residues. The CDR3 coding sequence is TGTGCCAGCAGCCAAGTGCGGGGGCGGGTTCCCCTCCACTTT. This sequence encodes CASSQVRGRVPLHF.

The rearrangement uses TRBV28 and TRBJ1-4, with D unclear. This CDR3 is built from 13 residues. CDR1 is MDHEN and CDR2 is SYDVKM in the germline V gene. Trimming left V 8 bases short and J 0 bases short, with 7 bases between. In nucleotides, the CDR3 is TGTGCCAGCTTCCGAGCAACTAATGAAAAACTGTTTTTT. Its translation is CASFRATNEKLFF.

The J gene is TRBJ2-5, the V gene TRBV29-1; D is perhaps TRBD2 (6 bases). Germline V gene sequence: CDR1 SQVTM, CDR2 ANQGSEA. The CDR3 sequence is 14 residues long. V was shortened by 5 bases and J by 5 bases, with 18 bases between the two germline ends. The CDR3 reads CSVLRIGRRETQYF. In DNA, the CDR3 is TGCAGCGTTCTAAGGATTGGGAGGCGGGAGACCCAGTACTTC.

This sequence joins TRBV10-3 and TRBJ1-1, with D uncertain. The CDR3 is 12 amino acids. Germline assignment: CDR1 ENHRY and CDR2 SYGVKD. The V gene lost 7 bases and the J gene lost 4 bases, with 10 bases spanning the gap. The CDR3 nucleotides are TGTGCCATCAAGAGAGAGGGCACTGAAGCTTTCTTT. Amino acids: CAIKREGTEAFF.

This chain uses TRBV21-1 with TRBJ2-5; TRBD1 is the table's D call, not checked against the DNA. TRBV21-1 is deemed a pseudogene. The CDR3 loop spans 17 amino acids. This chain's CDR3 is CASSNPQRQGARETQYF. CDR3 in DNA: TGTGCCAGCAGCAACCCCCAGAGACAGGGGGCGCGGGAGACCCAGTACTTC.

This clone showed up just once. V is TRBV5-1 and J is TRBJ2-1; D is uncertain. The CDR3 is 16 residues long. From germline, CDR1 is SGHRS and CDR2 YFSETQ. Trimming cost V 4 bases and J 0 bases, with 14 bases left between them. The CDR3 DNA is TGCGCCAGCAGCATAAGAAGCGTTAGCTCCTACAATGAGCAGTTCTTC. Residues: CASSIRSVSSYNEQFF.

The chain joins TRBV11-3 to TRBJ1-1; TRBD1 is a possible D gene (6 bases). Trimming took 1 base from V and 10 from J, leaving 10 bases between them. CDR3 length: 12 amino acids. Germline V lookup: CDR1 SGHNT, CDR2 YENEEA. CDR3 sequence reads: CASSLVRRGAFF. In nucleotides, the CDR3 is TGTGCCAGCAGCTTAGTGCGCAGGGGAGCTTTCTTT. Full variable domain (outside the CDR3, taken from reference TRBV11-3 and TRBJ1-1): EAGVVQSPRYKIIEKKQPVAFWCNPISGHNTLYWYLQNLGQGPELLIRYENEEAVDDSQLPKDRFSAERLKGVDSTLKIQPAELGDSAVYLCASSLVRRGAFFGQGTRLTVV.

This clone was counted a single time. The genes are TRBV28 and TRBJ2-5; no reliable D call. Germline CDR1 is MDHEN and CDR2 is SYDVKM. The CDR3 totals 13 residues. V was cut by 6 bases and J by 3 bases, with 11 bases left in between. CDR3: CASRERLKETQYF. The CDR3 DNA follows: TGTGCCAGCAGGGAGAGATTGAAAGAGACCCAGTACTTC.

This chain connects TRBV27 to TRBJ2-1; 7 bases line up with TRBD2. This CDR3 region has 17 residues. V lost 2 bases to trimming and J lost 1 base; unmatched junction nucleotides: 8. Germline values: CDR1 MNHEY, CDR2 SMNVEV (reference sequence). The CDR3 here is CASSLIMWGGSYNEQFF. The DNA of the CDR3 is TGTGCCAGCAGTTTAATTATGTGGGGGGGATCCTACAATGAGCAGTTCTTC.

This rearrangement joins TRBV27 to TRBJ2-1; TRBD2 matches 9 bases. The CDR3 runs 15 residues. Germline CDR1 and CDR2: MNHEY and SMNVEV (reference sequence). V lost 6 bases to trimming and J lost 7 bases; unmatched junction nucleotides: 10. Here the CDR3 reads CASRIAGLAFNEQFF. For the CDR3, the DNA is TGTGCCAGCAGGATCGCGGGACTAGCCTTTAATGAGCAGTTCTTC.

The CDR3 bases are TGTGCCAGCAGTTACGAAGCGGGGGCGCTTCTGGATGAGCAGTTCTTC. Its translation: CASSYEAGALLDEQFF. This sequence joins TRBV6-6 and TRBJ2-1, with TRBD2 matching over 8 bases. Trimming took 2 bases from V and 8 from J; bases not matched to a gene: 11. Looked up from germline, CDR1 is MNHNY and CDR2 is SVGAGI (reference sequence). The CDR3 has 16 residues.

The genes are TRBV28 and TRBJ1-2, with TRBD1 matching over 7 bases. V gave up 7 bases and J gave up 0 bases; unmatched junction bases: 14. Germline CDR1 is MDHEN and CDR2 is SYDVKM. This CDR3 is 17 amino acids long. The DNA for the CDR3 is TGTGCCAGCAAACAACGGACAGGTGGTCGGTCTAACTATGGCTACACCTTC. Protein product: CASKQRTGGRSNYGYTF.

The J gene is TRBJ2-3, the V gene TRBV3-1 (or the pseudogene TRBV3-2), with D unclear. Germline lookup yields CDR1 LGHDT and CDR2 YNNKEL (reference sequence). The CDR3 is made up of 12 amino acids. V was shortened by 3 bases and J by 5 bases, with 6 bases between the two germline ends. The CDR3 DNA sequence: TGTGCCAGCAGCCAGCTAGGAGATACGCAGTATTTT. The encoded protein is CASSQLGDTQYF.

The chain carries TRBV12-3 or TRBV12-4 and TRBJ1-1, with D uncertain. The V and J ends lost 8 bases and 10 bases respectively, with 5 bases between them. This CDR3 has 8 amino acids. The CDR3 spells CASGLAFF. In DNA, the CDR3 is TGTGCCAGCGGCTTAGCTTTCTTT.

The gene calls are TRBV28 and TRBJ1-5, with no clear D. V was cut by 7 bases and J by 6 bases, with 19 bases left in between. The CDR3 is 15 residues long. Germline CDR1 reads MDHEN; CDR2 reads SYDVKM. The CDR3 DNA follows: TGTGCCAGCACCCTGGGCGGGTGGGTCCCTCAGCCCCAGCATTTT. Protein sequence: CASTLGGWVPQPQHF.

Here the CDR3 reads CASSQGRGGQGMTEAFF. The CDR3, as DNA: TGCGCCAGCAGCCAAGGCCGGGGGGGACAGGGGATGACTGAAGCTTTCTTT. The rearrangement uses TRBV4-3 and TRBJ1-1; 10 positions match TRBD1. The V and J ends lost 1 base and 5 bases, in that order; junction bases with no gene match: 10. This CDR3 has 17 amino acids. Germline V gives CDR1 LGHNA, CDR2 YSLEER.

V usage is TRBV11-2 and J usage is TRBJ2-3, with a tentative D call TRBD2 (6 bases). The V end was cut by 5 bases, the J end by 1 base, with 16 bases between. The CDR3 is 16 amino acids. CDR1 is SGHAT, CDR2 FQNNGV, per germline. Here the CDR3 reads CASSLGAGFGTDTQYF. The CDR3 DNA reads TGTGCCAGCAGCCTTGGTGCGGGATTCGGCACAGATACGCAGTATTTT.

The J gene is TRBJ1-1, the V gene TRBV27; 7 nucleotides agree with TRBD1. The CDR3 loop spans 14 amino acids. Trimming cost V 5 bases and J 4 bases; bases outside gene matches: 7. CDR1 is MNHEY and CDR2 is SMNVEV in the germline V gene (reference sequence). The CDR3 DNA is TGTGCCAGCAGTCCCCTCGACAGGGCCACTGAAGCTTTCTTT. This codes for CASSPLDRATEAFF.

V usage is TRBV6-6 and J usage is TRBJ1-2; 8 bases line up with TRBD1. The germline CDR1 and CDR2 sequences are MNHNY and SVGAGI (reference sequence). The CDR3 sequence is 15 residues long. Losses at the gene ends were 5 bases for V and 3 bases for J; bases not matched to a gene: 8. The CDR3 DNA is TGTGCCAGCAGTACCCAGGGGGCGCAGGACTATGGCTACACCTTC. It codes for CASSTQGAQDYGYTF.